The present T cell receptor (beta chain) was sequenced within a study of shared clonotypes between healthy human individuals. Measured with immunoSEQ multiplex PCR; TCRdb has only the in-frame clones, and not every one. The repertoire holds about 1 million clones, about 70% seen once, with approximately 1.5% in the top ten. Regarding the study as a whole: The genetic and exposure-history diversity represented was limited by few donors. Blood was the sole source, and tissue repertoires probably differ.

Notes on this clone: Its antigen is currently unknown.

Input material: memory CD4+ T cells sorted from blood. Specified subset: CD45RA-negative fraction. This receptor was obtained from a man aged 18 to 35 in good health.

The CDR3 loop reads CASSITIRSGYTF. DNA of the CDR3: TGTGCCAGCAGCATCACGATTAGGAGTGGCTACACCTTC. The rearrangement uses TRBV6-5 and TRBJ1-2; D gene unclear. V was trimmed by 6 bases and J by 7 bases, leaving 15 bases between them. The CDR3 runs 13 residues. In germline, CDR1 is MNHEY, CDR2 SVGAGI.